What follows are 19 T cell receptor beta chains derived from one specimen sequenced in a study of OX40 agonist ivuxolimab in advanced cancers. Sequenced by immunoSEQ multiplex PCR; TCRdb stores in-frame clones only, minus some. The data hold about 95,000 clones, with 70% to 85% observed a single time. The sample in question was CD4+ or CD8+ T cells sorted from blood, obtained in a trial of the OX40 agonist ivuxolimab. These receptors were collected from an adult with an advanced solid tumor such as melanoma, head and neck, liver or kidney cancer.

The chain's CDR3 is CASSSRDRGMNTEAFF. CDR3 coding DNA: TGTGCCAGCAGCTCTCGGGACAGGGGGATGAACACTGAAGCTTTCTTT. J is TRBJ1-1 and V is TRBV5-4, with TRBD1 matching over 11 bases. This CDR3 comprises 16 residues. Trimming at V came to 3 bases and at J to 0 bases, leaving 4 bases not matched to a gene. Per the germline V gene, CDR1 is SGHNT and CDR2 is YYREEE (reference sequence).

The chain has TRBV6-1 and TRBJ2-4; D gene ambiguous. With 4 bases removed from V and 3 bases from J, the gap between germline ends came to 13 bases. The CDR3 is 15 amino acids. Germline-derived CDR1 and CDR2 are MNHNS and SASEGT. In DNA form, the CDR3 reads TGTGCCAGCAGTGTAGAGCATACGATCAAAAACATTCAGTACTTC. It is translated as CASSVEHTIKNIQYF.

Regarding this clone: The sample contains more than one DNA sequence encoding this CDR3. The rearrangement links TRBV5-6 to TRBJ2-5; D ambiguous. In germline, CDR1 is SGHDT, CDR2 YYEEEE. V was clipped by 5 bases and J by 2 bases, with 10 bases between them. This CDR3 spans 13 amino acids. Written as DNA, the CDR3 is TGTGCCAGCAGTTCTGGACGGCAAGAGACCCAGTACTTC. Its protein is CASSSGRQETQYF.

V and J are TRBV28 and TRBJ2-1, with D possibly being TRBD2 (5 bases). The V end lost 5 bases, the J end lost 8 bases, and 22 bases lay between the germline ends. The CDR3 runs to 16 residues. CDR1 and CDR2 (germline): MDHEN, SYDVKM. CDR3 sequence: CASSPNLLEADHEQFF. The CDR3 bases are TGTGCCAGCAGTCCAAATTTACTGGAGGCAGACCATGAGCAGTTCTTC.

The chain carries TRBV11-3 and TRBJ2-5; TRBD1 matches at 9 bases. Looked up from germline, CDR1 is SGHNT and CDR2 is YENEEA. The CDR3 is made up of 15 amino acids. V was clipped by 5 bases and J by 5 bases; unmatched bases: 9. This chain's CDR3 is CASSRRQGGEETQYF. The CDR3 DNA reads as TGTGCCAGCAGCCGCCGACAGGGGGGAGAGGAGACCCAGTACTTC.

This clone has a handful of counts. The chain joins TRBV11-2 to TRBJ2-1; D gene ambiguous. Germline V gene data show CDR1 as SGHAT and CDR2 as FQNNGV. V dropped 5 bases and J dropped 0 bases, with 11 bases sitting between them. The CDR3 contains 15 residues. Here the CDR3 reads CASSPSPSSYNEQFF. Written as DNA, the CDR3 is TGTGCCAGCAGCCCGTCGCCGAGCTCCTACAATGAGCAGTTCTTC. Based on the CDR3 plus reference TRBV11-2 and TRBJ2-1, the full variable domain is EAGVAQSPRYKIIEKRQSVAFWCNPISGHATLYWYQQILGQGPKLLIQFQNNGVVDDSQLPKDRFSAERLKGVDSTLKIQPAKLEDSAVYLCASSPSPSSYNEQFFGPGTRLTVL.

The rearrangement uses TRBV30 and TRBJ2-7; 8 positions match TRBD1. Germline lookup yields CDR1 GTSNPN and CDR2 SVGIG (reference sequence). After removal of 2 bases from V and 2 bases from J, the junction contained 5 bases not matched to a gene. CDR3 size: 14 residues. CDR3 nucleotides: TGTGCCTGGAGTATTGGGACAGGTCCCTACGAGCAGTACTTC. Its translation: CAWSIGTGPYEQYF. Complete variable domain (other parts from reference TRBV30 and TRBJ2-7): SQTIHQWPATLVQPVGSPLSLECTVEGTSNPNLYWYRQAAGRGLQLLFYSVGIGQISSEVPQNLSASRPQDRQFILSSKKLLLSDSGFYLCAWSIGTGPYEQYFGPGTRLTVT.

This clone was seen only once. This chain's CDR3 is CARSRQSSQPQHF. CDR3 in DNA: TGTGCCAGAAGCAGACAGTCGAGTCAGCCCCAGCATTTT. The chain joins TRBV5-3 to TRBJ1-5, with a tentative D call TRBD1 (5 bases). TRBV5-3 is designated an ORF whose function remains uncertain. CDR3 length equals 13 residues. The V gene lost 4 bases and the J gene lost 6 bases, with 11 bases spanning the gap.

This chain uses TRBV19 with TRBJ2-1; D gene ambiguous. CDR3 length: 11 amino acids. Germline V gives CDR1 LNHDA, CDR2 SQIVND (reference sequence). V was clipped by 4 bases and J by 6 bases, with 4 bases between them. As DNA, the CDR3 is TGTGCCAGTAGTAGGTCCAATGAGCAGTTCTTC. Its translation is CASSRSNEQFF.

The chain carries TRBV10-3 and TRBJ2-7; a possible D gene is TRBD1 (6 bases). CDR1 and CDR2 (germline): ENHRY, SYGVKD. This CDR3 spans 14 amino acids. Trimming cost V 3 bases and J 5 bases, with 14 bases left between them. CDR3 residues: CAISDLGARDEQYF. CDR3 nucleotide sequence: TGTGCCATCAGTGACCTGGGGGCGCGGGACGAGCAGTACTTC.

CDR3 sequence reads: CASSPDRWPYEQYF. CDR3 DNA: TGTGCCAGCAGCCCAGACAGGTGGCCCTACGAGCAGTACTTC. The chain joins TRBV4-2 to TRBJ2-7; the D gene is possibly TRBD1 (6 bases). The CDR3 length is 14 residues. CDR1 LGHNA and CDR2 YNFKEQ come from the germline V gene. The ends were cut back, 4 bases at V and 2 bases at J, with 12 bases in the middle.

The rearrangement links TRBV7-2 to TRBJ2-7; D remains ambiguous. There are 16 residues in the CDR3. In germline, CDR1 is SGHTA, CDR2 FQGNSA. V shed 0 bases and J shed 4 bases, with 16 bases lying between them. CDR3 nucleotide sequence: TGTGCCAGCAGCTTAGCGTCGGACGGATCAACATACGAGCAGTACTTC. The encoded protein is CASSLASDGSTYEQYF.

This clone was seen once. The rearrangement links TRBV19 to TRBJ2-1; a weak D match, TRBD1 (6 bases). Germline V gene lookup returns CDR1 LNHDA and CDR2 SQIVND (reference sequence). V was cut by 6 bases and J by 4 bases, with 10 bases left in between. The CDR3 contains 13 residues. The CDR3 here is CASRQGSYNEQFF. The CDR3 bases are TGTGCCAGTAGACAGGGATCGTACAATGAGCAGTTCTTC.

The J gene is TRBJ2-1, the V gene TRBV5-1, with D possibly TRBD2 on 6 matching bases. Germline V gene lookup returns CDR1 SGHRS and CDR2 YFSETQ. The V end lost 0 bases, the J end lost 5 bases, and 9 bases lay between the germline ends. The CDR3 has 14 amino acids. The CDR3 here is CASSLATSNNEQFF. The CDR3 bases are TGCGCCAGCAGCTTGGCTACTAGCAACAATGAGCAGTTCTTC.

For the CDR3, the DNA is TGCGCCAGCAGCTTAGGGGGAACCGGGGAGCTGTTTTTT. It encodes CASSLGGTGELFF. This chain links TRBV5-1 with TRBJ2-2, with a possible D match to TRBD1 (6 bases). Germline loops: CDR1 SGHRS, CDR2 YFSETQ. Trimming cost V 2 bases and J 5 bases, with 7 bases left between them. The CDR3 contains 13 residues. The full variable domain, rest sourced from reference TRBV5-1 and TRBJ2-2, is KAGVTQTPRYLIKTRGQQVTLSCSPISGHRSVSWYQQTPGQGLQFLFEYFSETQRNKGNFPGRFSGRQFSNSRSEMNVSTLELGDSALYLCASSLGGTGELFFGEGSRLTVL.

J is TRBJ2-2 and V is TRBV5-1; 9 nucleotides line up with TRBD2. V lost 4 bases, J lost 0 bases, and 7 bases stayed unmatched. From germline, CDR1 is SGHRS and CDR2 YFSETQ. CDR3 size: 17 residues. The CDR3 protein is CASSPVAGGPNTGELFF. CDR3 sequence (DNA): TGCGCCAGCAGCCCGGTCGCGGGAGGGCCGAACACCGGGGAGCTGTTTTTT.

The J gene is TRBJ2-3, the V gene TRBV4-1, with TRBD1 matching over 8 bases. The CDR3 length is 17 residues. After removal of 0 bases from V and 4 bases from J, the junction contained 9 bases not matched to a gene. Per germline, CDR1 MGHRA and CDR2 YSYEKL. As DNA, the CDR3 is TGCGCCAGCAGCCAAGAGGGGAACAGGGGGAGCGCAGATACGCAGTATTTT. Amino acids: CASSQEGNRGSADTQYF.

This clone was detected once. V is TRBV6-5 and J is TRBJ2-7; 11 bases are shared with TRBD2. V dropped 6 bases and J dropped 4; count of bases not matched to a gene: 8. This CDR3 contains 15 residues. Germline loops: CDR1 MNHEY, CDR2 SVGAGI. CDR3 coding DNA: TGTGCCAGCAGACCACTAATAGCGGGAGGGTACGAGCAGTACTTC. Protein sequence: CASRPLIAGGYEQYF.

The table lists this clone with a count of one. The chain is built from TRBV19 and TRBJ1-2; 7 bases align to TRBD1. V shed 3 bases, J shed 0 bases, and the junction held 7 bases outside the gene matches. From germline, CDR1 is LNHDA and CDR2 SQIVND (reference sequence). This CDR3 is 16 amino acids long. The CDR3 region has the DNA TGTGCCAGTAGTATTGGCAGGGGGGTTACTAACTATGGCTACACCTTC. This encodes CASSIGRGVTNYGYTF.